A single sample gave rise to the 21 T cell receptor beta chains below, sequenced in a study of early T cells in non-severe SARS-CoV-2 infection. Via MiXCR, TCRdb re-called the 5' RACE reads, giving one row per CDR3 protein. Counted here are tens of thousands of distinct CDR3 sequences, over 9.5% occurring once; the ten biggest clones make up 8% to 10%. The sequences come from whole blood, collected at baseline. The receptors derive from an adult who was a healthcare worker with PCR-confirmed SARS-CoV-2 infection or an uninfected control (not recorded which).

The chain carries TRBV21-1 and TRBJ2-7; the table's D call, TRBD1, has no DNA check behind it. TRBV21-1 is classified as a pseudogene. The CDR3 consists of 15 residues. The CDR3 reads CASSIVQTDPYEQYF. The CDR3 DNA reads TGTGCCAGCAGCATTGTCCAGACAGACCCCTACGAGCAGTACTTC.

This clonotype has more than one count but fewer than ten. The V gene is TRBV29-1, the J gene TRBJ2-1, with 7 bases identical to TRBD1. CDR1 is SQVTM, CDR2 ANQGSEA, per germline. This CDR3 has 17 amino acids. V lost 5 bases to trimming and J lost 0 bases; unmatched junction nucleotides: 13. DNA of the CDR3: TGCAGCGTTCAAGGGGGCAGGCCACGGAGCTCCTACAATGAGCAGTTCTTC. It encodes CSVQGGRPRSSYNEQFF.

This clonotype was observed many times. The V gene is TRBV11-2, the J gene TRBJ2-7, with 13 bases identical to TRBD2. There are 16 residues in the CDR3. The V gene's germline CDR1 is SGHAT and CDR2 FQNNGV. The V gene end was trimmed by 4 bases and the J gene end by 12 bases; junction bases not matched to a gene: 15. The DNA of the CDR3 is TGTGCCAGCAGCTCCCTCCCGGGACTAGCGGGATCAATTCTGTACTTC. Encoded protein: CASSSLPGLAGSILYF.

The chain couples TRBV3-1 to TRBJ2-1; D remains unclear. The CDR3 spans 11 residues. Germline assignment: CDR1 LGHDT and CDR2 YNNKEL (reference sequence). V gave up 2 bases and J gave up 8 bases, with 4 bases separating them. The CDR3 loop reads CASSQLHEQFF. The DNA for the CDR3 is TGTGCCAGCAGCCAACTTCATGAGCAGTTCTTC.

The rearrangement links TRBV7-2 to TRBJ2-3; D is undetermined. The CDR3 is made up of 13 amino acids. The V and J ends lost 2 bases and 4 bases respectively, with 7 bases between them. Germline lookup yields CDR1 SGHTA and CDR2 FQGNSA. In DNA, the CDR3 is TGTGCCAGCAGCTTAAGGAGCTCAGATACGCAGTATTTT. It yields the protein CASSLRSSDTQYF.

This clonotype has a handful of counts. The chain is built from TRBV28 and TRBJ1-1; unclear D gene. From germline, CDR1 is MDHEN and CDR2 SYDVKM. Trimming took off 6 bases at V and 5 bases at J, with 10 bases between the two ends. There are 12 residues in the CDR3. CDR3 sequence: CASSFVKTEAFF. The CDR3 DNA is TGTGCCAGCAGCTTCGTAAAGACTGAAGCTTTCTTT.

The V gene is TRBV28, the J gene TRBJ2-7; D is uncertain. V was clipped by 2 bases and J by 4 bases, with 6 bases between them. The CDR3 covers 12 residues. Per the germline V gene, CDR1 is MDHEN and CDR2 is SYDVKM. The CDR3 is CASSLADYEQYF. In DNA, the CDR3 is TGTGCCAGCAGTTTAGCGGATTACGAGCAGTACTTC.

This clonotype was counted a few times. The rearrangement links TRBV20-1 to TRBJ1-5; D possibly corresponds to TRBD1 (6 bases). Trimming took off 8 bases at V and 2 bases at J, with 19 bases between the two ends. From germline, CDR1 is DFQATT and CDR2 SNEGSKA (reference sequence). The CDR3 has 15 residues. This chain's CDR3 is CSTGGKTGGNQPQHF. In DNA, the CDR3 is TGCAGTACTGGAGGAAAGACAGGAGGCAATCAGCCCCAGCATTTT.

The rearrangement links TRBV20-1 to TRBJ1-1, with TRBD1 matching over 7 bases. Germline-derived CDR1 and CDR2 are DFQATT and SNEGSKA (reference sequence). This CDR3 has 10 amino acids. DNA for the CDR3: TGCACAGAGGGGGCCCGCGGCGCTTTCTTT. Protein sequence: CTEGARGAFF.

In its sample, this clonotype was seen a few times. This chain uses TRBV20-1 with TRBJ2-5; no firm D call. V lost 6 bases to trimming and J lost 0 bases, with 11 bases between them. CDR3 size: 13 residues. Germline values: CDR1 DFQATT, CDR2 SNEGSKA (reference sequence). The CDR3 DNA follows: TGCAGTGCAACGGACCCGCACCAAGAGACCCAGTACTTC. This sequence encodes CSATDPHQETQYF.

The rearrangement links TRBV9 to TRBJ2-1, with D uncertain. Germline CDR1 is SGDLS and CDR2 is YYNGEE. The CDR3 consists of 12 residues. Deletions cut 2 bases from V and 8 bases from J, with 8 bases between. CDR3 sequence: CASSVHADEQFF. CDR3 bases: TGTGCCAGCAGCGTCCATGCGGATGAGCAGTTCTTC. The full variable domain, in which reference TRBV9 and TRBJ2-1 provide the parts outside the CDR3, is DSGVTQTPKHLITATGQRVTLRCSPRSGDLSVYWYQQSLDQGLQFLIQYYNGEERAKGNILERFSAQQFPDLHSELNLSSLELGDSALYFCASSVHADEQFFGPGTRLTVL.

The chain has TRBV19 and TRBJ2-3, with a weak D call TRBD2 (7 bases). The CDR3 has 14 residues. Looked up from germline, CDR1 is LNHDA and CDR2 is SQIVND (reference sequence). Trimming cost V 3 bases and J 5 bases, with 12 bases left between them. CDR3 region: CASSMGGRRDTQYF. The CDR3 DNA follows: TGTGCCAGTAGTATGGGGGGGCGACGAGATACGCAGTATTTT.

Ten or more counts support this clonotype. CDR3 in DNA: TGTGCCAGCAGTTACGGGAATAACTATGGCTACACCTTC. Protein product: CASSYGNNYGYTF. The rearrangement uses TRBV27 and TRBJ1-2; D is undetermined. The germline CDR1 and CDR2 sequences are MNHEY and SMNVEV (reference sequence). The CDR3 length is 13 residues. Between the trimmed V and J ends, which lost 4 bases and 1 base, there was a span of 7 bases.

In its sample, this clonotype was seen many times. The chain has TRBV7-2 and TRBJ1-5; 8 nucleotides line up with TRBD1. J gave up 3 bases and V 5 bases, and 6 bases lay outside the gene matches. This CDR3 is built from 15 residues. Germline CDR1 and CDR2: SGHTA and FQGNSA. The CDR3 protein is CASSPQGGYNQPQHF. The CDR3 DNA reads TGTGCCAGCAGCCCACAGGGGGGTTACAATCAGCCCCAGCATTTT.

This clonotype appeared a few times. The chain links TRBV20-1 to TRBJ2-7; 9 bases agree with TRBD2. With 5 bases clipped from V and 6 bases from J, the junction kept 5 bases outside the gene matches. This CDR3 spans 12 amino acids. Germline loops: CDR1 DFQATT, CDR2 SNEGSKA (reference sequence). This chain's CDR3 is CSALAGAGEQYF. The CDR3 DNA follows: TGCAGTGCTTTAGCGGGAGCGGGCGAGCAGTACTTC.

Here the CDR3 DNA reads TGTGCCAGCAGCCAAAACAGGGGCGAGCAGTTCTTC. Its translation: CASSQNRGEQFF. V and J are TRBV7-2 and TRBJ2-1, with 7 bases aligning to TRBD1. Trimming cost V 5 bases and J 10 bases; bases outside gene matches: 5. The germline CDR1 and CDR2 sequences are SGHTA and FQGNSA. This CDR3 has 12 amino acids.

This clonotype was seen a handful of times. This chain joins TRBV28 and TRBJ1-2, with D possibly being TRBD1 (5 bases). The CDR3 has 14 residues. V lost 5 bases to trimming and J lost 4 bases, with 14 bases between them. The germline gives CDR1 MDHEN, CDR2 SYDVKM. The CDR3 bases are TGTGCCAGCAGTCCTCAGGGACTGCCCTATGGCTACACCTTC. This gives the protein CASSPQGLPYGYTF.

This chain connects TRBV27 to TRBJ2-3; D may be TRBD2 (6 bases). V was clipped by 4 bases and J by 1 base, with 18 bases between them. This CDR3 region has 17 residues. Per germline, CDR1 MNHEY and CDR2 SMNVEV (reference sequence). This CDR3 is CASSSLWLASGTDTQYF. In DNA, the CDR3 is TGTGCCAGCAGTTCCCTTTGGTTGGCTAGCGGCACAGATACGCAGTATTTT.

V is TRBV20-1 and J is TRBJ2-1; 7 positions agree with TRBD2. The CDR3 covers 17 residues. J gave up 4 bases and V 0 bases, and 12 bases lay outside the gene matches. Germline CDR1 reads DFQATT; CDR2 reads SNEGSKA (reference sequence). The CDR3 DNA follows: TGCAGTGCTAGAGATGACCGTGGGCGGGAGAAATACAATGAGCAGTTCTTC. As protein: CSARDDRGREKYNEQFF.

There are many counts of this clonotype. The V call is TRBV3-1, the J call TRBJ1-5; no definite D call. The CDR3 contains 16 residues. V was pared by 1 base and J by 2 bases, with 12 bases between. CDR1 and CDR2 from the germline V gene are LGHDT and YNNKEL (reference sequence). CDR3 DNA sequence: TGTGCCAGCAGCCAAGGGGCCGGGGATGGCAATCAGCCCCAGCATTTT. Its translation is CASSQGAGDGNQPQHF.

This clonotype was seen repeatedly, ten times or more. The CDR3 spells CASSAKDHTGELFF. CDR3 DNA sequence: TGTGCCAGCAGCGCCAAGGACCACACCGGGGAGCTGTTTTTT. The chain carries TRBV5-4 and TRBJ2-2; the D is unclear. V was cut by 4 bases and J by 3 bases, with 10 bases left in between. Germline-derived CDR1 and CDR2 are SGHNT and YYREEE (reference sequence). This CDR3 has 14 amino acids.